This T cell receptor beta chain was sequenced in a study of CXCR3-negative and CXCR3-positive naive CD8 T cells. General study findings and limits: Naive CXCR3-negative and CXCR3-positive cells had similar TRBV-TRBJ usage; memory differed. TRB CDR3s were more hydrophobic in CXCR3-positive than in CXCR3-negative naive cells. Naive subsets did not differ in surface CD5, and TRB CDR3 properties served to infer TCR strength.

A note on this clonotype: Its antigen is as yet unknown.

CDR1 and CDR2 (germline): DFQATT, SNEGSKA (reference sequence). The CDR3 has 13 amino acids. Researchers prepared the TRB cDNA libraries using 5' RACE with UMI labels. Following a re-call of the 5' RACE reads, TCRdb has one entry per CDR3 protein and lacks DNA. This sample's table reports tens of thousands of distinct CDR3 sequences. Material: naive CXCR3+ CD8+ T cells from blood. Stated subset: CD45RO-CCR7+CD27+CD95- naive CD8+ T cells expressing CXCR3 (TNR3+). The sequence derives from a human donor in good health. Some clones in this sample may be carry-over from other donors' samples. V gene TRBV20-1 combines with J gene TRBJ2-7. CDR3 sequence reads: CSARSSTTYEQYF.